This T cell receptor (beta chain) was identified during a study of long-term antiretroviral therapy in people with HIV. V lost 7 bases to trimming and J lost 11 bases, with 8 bases between them. The V gene's germline CDR1 is GTSNPN and CDR2 SVGIG (reference sequence). The CDR3 runs 8 residues. Version v3.0 of the immunoSEQ assay was performed at survey level. Using immunoSEQ multiplex PCR, the repertoire was profiled, and TCRdb retains in-frame clones only, with some absent. The sample lists tens of thousands of clones, more than 65% occurring once. This receptor was taken from a woman in her twenties or thirties with HIV. The sample was unsorted PBMCs, taken 1.1 years before starting antiretroviral therapy. The V gene is TRBV30, the J gene TRBJ1-1; D not certain. DNA of the CDR3: TGTGCCTTAGAGACGGCTTTCTTT. Amino acid sequence: CALETAFF.